Described below is a single TCR beta chain sequence and its context. The antigen is undetermined. An end of the junction does not agree with germline; a read error may underlie this. PCR was performed using 60 Vbeta and 13 Jbeta primers. Sequencing was performed with immunoSEQ multiplex PCR; in TCRdb, only in-frame clones are kept and a portion is missing. The sample holds about 230,000 clones, 70% to 90% seen once. There are 16 residues in the CDR3. CDR1 MGHRA and CDR2 YSYEKL come from the germline V gene. The data were obtained in a study of cytomegalovirus exposure and HLA in healthy donors. Study findings and constraints: Indistinguishability led to the exclusion of some V segments, TRBV6-2 and TRBV6-3 included. It was approximately 150 TCR beta chains that were listed as cytomegalovirus-associated. It was confirmed in vitro that a few of the CMV-associated chains were specific for CMV antigens.

The records do not include a CMV serostatus for this donor. The J gene is TRBJ1-6, the V gene TRBV4-1, with D possibly being TRBD1 (5 bases). Input material: PBMCs. This clonotype originated in a human donor in good health. CDR3 amino acids: CASSQARVLPTSPLHF. CDR3 sequence (DNA): TGCGCCAGCAGTCAAGCCAGGGTCCTTCCAACTTCACCCCTCCACTTT.